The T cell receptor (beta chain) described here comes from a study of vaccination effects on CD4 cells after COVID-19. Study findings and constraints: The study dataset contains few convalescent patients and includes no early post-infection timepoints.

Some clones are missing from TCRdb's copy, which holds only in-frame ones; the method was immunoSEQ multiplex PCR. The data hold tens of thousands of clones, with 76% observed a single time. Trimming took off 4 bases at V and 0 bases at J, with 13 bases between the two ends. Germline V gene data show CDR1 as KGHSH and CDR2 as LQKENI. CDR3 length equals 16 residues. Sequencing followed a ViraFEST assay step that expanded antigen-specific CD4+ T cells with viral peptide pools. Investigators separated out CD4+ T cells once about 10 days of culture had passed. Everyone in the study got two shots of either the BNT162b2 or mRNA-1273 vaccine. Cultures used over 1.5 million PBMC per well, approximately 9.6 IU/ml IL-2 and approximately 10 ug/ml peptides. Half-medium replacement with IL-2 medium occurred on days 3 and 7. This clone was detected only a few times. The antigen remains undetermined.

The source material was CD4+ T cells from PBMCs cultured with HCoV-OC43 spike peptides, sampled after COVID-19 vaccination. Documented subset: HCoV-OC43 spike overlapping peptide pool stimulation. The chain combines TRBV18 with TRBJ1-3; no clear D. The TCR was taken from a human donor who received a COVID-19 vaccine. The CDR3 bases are TGTGCCAGCTCACGGGTTCAGAGCGCCTCTGGAAACACCATATATTTT. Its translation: CASSRVQSASGNTIYF.